This TCR beta chain originates from a study of regulatory and conventional T cells in RAG deficiency. The CDR3 has 14 residues. Trimming took off 0 bases at V and 0 bases at J, with 7 bases between the two ends. Germline-derived CDR1 and CDR2 are SGDLS and YYNGEE. In the case of this clone: What it binds is unknown.

The sorted conventional CD4+ T cells were CD25-low and CD127-high, with genomic DNA sequenced. Produced via immunoSEQ multiplex PCR; TCRdb's table is partial and in-frame only. The sample holds about 30,000 clones, roughly 96% seen once. Whole-study findings and limits: Control T-cell subsets had markedly higher Shannon entropy and lower Simpson indices than RAG-deficient patients. Patient subsets had shorter CDR3s; Omenn Treg-Tconv overlap exceeded 85%.

The same specimen was also included in a second study, on regulatory T cells. That source adds: Primers: 52 TRBV forward and 13 TRBJ reverse. Regulatory T cells showed the strongest V-J pair restriction and V/J gene skewing among patient repertoires.

This chain connects TRBV9 to TRBJ2-7; a weak D match, TRBD1 (5 bases). Sequenced sample: CD25- CD4+ T cells sorted from blood. The receptor was derived from a human donor in good health. For the CDR3, the DNA is TGTGCCAGCAGCGTAGCTGACAGCTCCTACGAGCAGTACTTC. It encodes CASSVADSSYEQYF.